The clone carrying this T cell receptor beta chain has only one observation. CDR1 and CDR2 (germline): MNHNY, SVGAGI (reference sequence). This CDR3 is 17 amino acids long. V was cut by 5 bases and J by 0 bases, with 20 bases left in between. Original data processing: Amplification from reference gene primers served as the basis for estimated nucleated cell counts. This table comes from immunoSEQ multiplex PCR, and its TCRdb copy is limited to in-frame clones, with some not included. V, J and clone size reflect that table, while D and trimming were determined from the DNA. The sample has about 240,000 clones; 82% are singletons. This record comes from a study of blood T cell repertoires in COVID-19. The wider study: COVID-19 samples, acute and convalescent, were from the United States, Italy and Spain. The cDNA or gDNA used as material had been derived from T cells, B-cell-depleted T cells, or PBMCs.

This clonotype was sampled from a woman aged 60-75 years with active or convalescent COVID-19. This chain joins TRBV6-6 and TRBJ2-7, with a weak D call TRBD2 (7 bases). Input material: peripheral blood. The CDR3 loop is CASSPRRGGRGSYEQYF. The CDR3 nucleotides read TGTGCCAGCAGTCCAAGGAGGGGGGGCCGAGGCTCCTACGAGCAGTACTTC.